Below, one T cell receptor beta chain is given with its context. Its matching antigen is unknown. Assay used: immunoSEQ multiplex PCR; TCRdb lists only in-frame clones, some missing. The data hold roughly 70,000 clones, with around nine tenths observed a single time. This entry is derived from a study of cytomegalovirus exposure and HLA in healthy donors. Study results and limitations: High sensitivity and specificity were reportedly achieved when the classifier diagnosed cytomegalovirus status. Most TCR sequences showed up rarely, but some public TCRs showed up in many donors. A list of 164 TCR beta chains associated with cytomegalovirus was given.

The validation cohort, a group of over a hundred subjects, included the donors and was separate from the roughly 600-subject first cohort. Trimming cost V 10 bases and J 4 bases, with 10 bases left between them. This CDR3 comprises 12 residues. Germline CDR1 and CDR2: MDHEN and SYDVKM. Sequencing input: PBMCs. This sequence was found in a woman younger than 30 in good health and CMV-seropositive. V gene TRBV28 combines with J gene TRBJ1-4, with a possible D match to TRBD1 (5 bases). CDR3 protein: CATGLLNEKLFF. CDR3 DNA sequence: TGTGCCACGGGACTGCTTAATGAAAAACTGTTTTTT.